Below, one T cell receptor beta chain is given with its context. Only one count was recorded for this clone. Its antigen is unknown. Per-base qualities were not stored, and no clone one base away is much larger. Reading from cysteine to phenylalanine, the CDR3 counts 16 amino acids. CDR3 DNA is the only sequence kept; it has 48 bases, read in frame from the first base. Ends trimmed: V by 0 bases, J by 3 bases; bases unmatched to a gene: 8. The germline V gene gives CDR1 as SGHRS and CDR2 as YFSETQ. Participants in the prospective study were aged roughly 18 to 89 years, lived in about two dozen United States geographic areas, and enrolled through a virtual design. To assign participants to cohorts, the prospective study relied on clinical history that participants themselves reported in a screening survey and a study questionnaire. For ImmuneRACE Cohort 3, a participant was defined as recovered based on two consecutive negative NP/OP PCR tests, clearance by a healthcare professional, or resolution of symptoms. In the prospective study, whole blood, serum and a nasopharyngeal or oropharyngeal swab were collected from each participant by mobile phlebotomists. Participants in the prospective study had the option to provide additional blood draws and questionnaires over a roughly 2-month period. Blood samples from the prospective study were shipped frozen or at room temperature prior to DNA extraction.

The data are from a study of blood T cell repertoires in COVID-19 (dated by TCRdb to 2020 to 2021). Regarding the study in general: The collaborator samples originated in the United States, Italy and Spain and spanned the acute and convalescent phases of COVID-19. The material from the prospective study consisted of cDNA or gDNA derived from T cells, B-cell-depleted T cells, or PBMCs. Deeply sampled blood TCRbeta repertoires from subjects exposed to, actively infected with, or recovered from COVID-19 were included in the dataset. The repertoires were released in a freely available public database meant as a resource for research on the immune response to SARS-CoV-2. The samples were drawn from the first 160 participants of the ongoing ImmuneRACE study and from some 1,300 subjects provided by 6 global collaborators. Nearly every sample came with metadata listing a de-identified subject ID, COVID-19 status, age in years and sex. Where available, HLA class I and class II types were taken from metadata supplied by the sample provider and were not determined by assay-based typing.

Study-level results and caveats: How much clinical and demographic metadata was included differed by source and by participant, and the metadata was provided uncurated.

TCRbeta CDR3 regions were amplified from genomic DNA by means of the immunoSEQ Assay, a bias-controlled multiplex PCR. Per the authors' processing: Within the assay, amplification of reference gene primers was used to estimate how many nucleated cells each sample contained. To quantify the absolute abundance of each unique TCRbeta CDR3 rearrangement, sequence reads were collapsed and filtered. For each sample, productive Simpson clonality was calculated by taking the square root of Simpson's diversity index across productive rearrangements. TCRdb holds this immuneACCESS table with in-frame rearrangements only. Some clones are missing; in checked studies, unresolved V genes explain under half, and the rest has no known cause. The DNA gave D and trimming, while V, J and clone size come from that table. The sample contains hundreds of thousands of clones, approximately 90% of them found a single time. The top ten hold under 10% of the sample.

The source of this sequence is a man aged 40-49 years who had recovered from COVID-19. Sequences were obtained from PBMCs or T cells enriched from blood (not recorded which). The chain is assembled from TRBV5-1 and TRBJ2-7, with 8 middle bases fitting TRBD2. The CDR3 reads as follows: CASSLAAGGAGYEQYF. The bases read TGCGCCAGCAGCTTGGCTGCGGGAGGAGCTGGCTACGAGCAGTACTTC.